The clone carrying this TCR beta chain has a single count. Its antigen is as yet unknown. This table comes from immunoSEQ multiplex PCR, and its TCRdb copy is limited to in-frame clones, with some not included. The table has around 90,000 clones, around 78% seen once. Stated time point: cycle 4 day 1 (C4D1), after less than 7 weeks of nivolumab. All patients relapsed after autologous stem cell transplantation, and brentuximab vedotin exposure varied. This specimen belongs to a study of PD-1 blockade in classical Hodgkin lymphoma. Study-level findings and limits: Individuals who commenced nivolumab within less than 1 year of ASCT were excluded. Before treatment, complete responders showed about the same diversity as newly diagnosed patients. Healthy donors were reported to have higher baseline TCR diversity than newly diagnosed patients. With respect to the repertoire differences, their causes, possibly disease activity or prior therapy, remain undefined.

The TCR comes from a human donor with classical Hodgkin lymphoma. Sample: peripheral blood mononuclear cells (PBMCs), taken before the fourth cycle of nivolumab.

The CDR3 coding sequence is TGTGCCAGCAGCCGGGACAGGGGCTTCTATAGCAATCAGCCCCAGCATTTT. Translated, it gives CASSRDRGFYSNQPQHF. The chain couples TRBV2 to TRBJ1-5; 10 bases fit TRBD1. Germline V gene lookup returns CDR1 SNHLY and CDR2 FYNNEI. The CDR3 length is 17 residues. V was clipped by 6 bases and J by 0 bases; unmatched bases: 8.